This T cell receptor beta chain appears in the sequencing data of a study of blood T cell repertoires in COVID-19 (dated by TCRdb to the early 2020s). For context, the study as a whole: The collaborator samples originated in the United States, Italy and Spain and spanned the acute and convalescent phases of COVID-19. Deeply sampled blood TCRbeta repertoires from subjects exposed to, actively infected with, or recovered from COVID-19 were included in the dataset. A freely available public database, intended as a resource for researchers studying the immune response to SARS-CoV-2, is where the repertoires were released. Nearly every sample came with metadata listing a de-identified subject ID, COVID-19 status, age in years and sex. The prospective study material was composed of cDNA or gDNA derived from T cells, B-cell-depleted T cells, or PBMCs. Where available, HLA class I and class II types were obtained from metadata supplied by the sample provider rather than from assay-based typing. Samples came from the ongoing ImmuneRACE study (first 160 participants) plus 1,254 subjects from 6 global collaborators.

The full study reports these points: How much clinical and demographic metadata was included differed by source and by participant, and the metadata was provided uncurated.

Another Seattle source contributed samples from volunteer blood donors who had recovered from COVID-19. Each collaborating institution followed its own protocols to collect whole blood in K2EDTA tubes. Collaborator samples were shipped for TCRbeta analysis as frozen whole blood, isolated PBMCs, or DNA extracted from either sample type. Clipping removes 3 bases from V and 8 bases from J, with 13 as the unmatched junction base count. CDR1 is given as SGHNT and CDR2 as YYREEE, both from the germline V gene (reference sequence). The cysteine opens and the phenylalanine closes a CDR3 of 16 amino acids. The sequence is cut down to CDR3 DNA, 48 bases in frame from base 1. TCRbeta CDR3 regions were amplified from genomic DNA by means of the immunoSEQ Assay, a bias-controlled multiplex PCR. From the authors' description of their analysis: The number of nucleated cells in each sample was estimated by amplification of reference gene primers within the assay. To quantify the absolute abundance of each unique TCRbeta CDR3 rearrangement, sequence reads were collapsed and filtered. For each sample, productive Simpson clonality was calculated as the square root of Simpson's diversity index over productive rearrangements. In TCRdb, the immuneACCESS table is reduced to in-frame sequences with V and J assigned. These tables do not hold every clone; where another copy was compared, an unresolved V gene accounts for under half, and the others remain unexplained. From that table come the V and J calls and clone size; the DNA was used to work out D and trimming. The table for this sample lists about 260,000 clones; 88% of them were counted only once. The ten most abundant clones make up roughly 3.9% of the sample.

About this clone itself: This clone's antigen is unknown. Per-base quality was not reported, and no clone a single base away is much larger than it.

The V and J genes are TRBV5-4 and TRBJ1-4; 7 bases in between match TRBD1. Sequences were obtained from peripheral blood. The receptor was derived from a man in his 60s who had recovered from COVID-19. The nucleotide sequence reads TGTGCCAGCAGCTCACAGGGGAGGTGGTTGAAAGAAAAACTGTTTTTT. Its product reads: CASSSQGRWLKEKLFF. The variable domain in full, with residues beyond the CDR3 obtained from the reference TRBV5-4 and TRBJ1-4 genes, is ETGVTQSPTHLIKTRGQQVTLRCSSQSGHNTVSWYQQALGQGPQFIFQYYREEENGRGNFPPRFSGLQFPNYSSELNVNALELDDSALYLCASSSQGRWLKEKLFFGSGTQLSVL.